This note documents a single T cell receptor beta chain sequence. The target antigen is unknown. This specimen comes from a study of cytomegalovirus exposure and HLA in healthy donors. Looking at the study overall: Unique TCRs numbering around 80 million, obtained from HLA-typed donors, made up an early data release. Study-wide findings and caveats: In a later analysis, TCR beta V- and J-gene trimming was associated with a missense DCLRE1C variant.

CDR1 is SEHNR and CDR2 is FQNEAQ in the germline V gene (reference sequence). The CDR3 runs 15 residues. Trimming at V came to 3 bases and at J to 0 bases, leaving 1 base not matched to a gene. Primers included in the PCR were 60 Vbeta and 13 Jbeta primers. Profiling relied on immunoSEQ multiplex PCR, and the TCRdb table lists in-frame clones only, not all of them. Of approximately 59,000 clones listed, around 62% are singletons. The chain joins TRBV7-9 to TRBJ2-2; 7 bases are a match to TRBD2. This TCR came from a man aged 35-49 years in good health and CMV-seropositive. Sequencing was carried out using PBMCs. The CDR3 region is CASSFTSANTGELFF. CDR3 DNA sequence: TGTGCCAGCAGCTTTACTAGCGCGAACACCGGGGAGCTGTTTTTT.